This T cell receptor (beta chain) was sequenced for a study of cytotoxic CD8 clonotypes in ibrutinib-treated CLL. TCR beta libraries used 1.5 to 2.5 micrograms of genomic DNA from cryopreserved PBMCs. The CDR3 contains 15 residues. Germline CDR1 reads MDHEN; CDR2 reads SYDVKM. Trimming took 6 bases from V and 7 from J; bases not matched to a gene: 10. Libraries were prepared by immunoSEQ multiplex PCR; TCRdb keeps only in-frame clonotypes and omits some of them. This sample has approximately 200,000 clones; over 55% occur once, and the top ten carry about an eighth. Sample: PBMCs, taken after 24 months of ibrutinib treatment. This clonotype was obtained from a human donor with chronic lymphocytic leukemia. The gene calls are TRBV28 and TRBJ1-5; 9 bases agree with TRBD1. Written as DNA, the CDR3 is TGTGCCAGCAGGCAACCACAGGGGGCATGGCAGCCCCAGCATTTT. It codes for CASRQPQGAWQPQHF.